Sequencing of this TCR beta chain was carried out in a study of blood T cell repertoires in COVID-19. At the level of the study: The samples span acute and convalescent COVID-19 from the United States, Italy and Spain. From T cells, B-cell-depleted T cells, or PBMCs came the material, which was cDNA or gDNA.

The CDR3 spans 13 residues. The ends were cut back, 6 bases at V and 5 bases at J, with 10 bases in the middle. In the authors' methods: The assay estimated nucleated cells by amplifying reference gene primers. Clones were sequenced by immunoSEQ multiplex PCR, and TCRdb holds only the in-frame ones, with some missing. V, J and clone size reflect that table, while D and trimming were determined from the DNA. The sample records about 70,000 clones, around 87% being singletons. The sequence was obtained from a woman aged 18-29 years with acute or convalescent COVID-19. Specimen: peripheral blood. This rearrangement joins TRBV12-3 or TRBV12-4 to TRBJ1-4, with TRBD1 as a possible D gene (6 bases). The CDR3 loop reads CASSRDTNEKLFF. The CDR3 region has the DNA TGTGCCAGCAGCAGGGACACAAATGAAAAACTGTTTTTT.